These 17 T cell receptor beta chains came from one sample sequenced in a study of blood T cell repertoires in COVID-19. Clones were sequenced by immunoSEQ multiplex PCR, and TCRdb holds only the in-frame ones, with some missing. The table includes about 140,000 clones, 84% detected once. The sample consisted of peripheral blood. These receptor sequences come from a human donor in a cohort sampled during active COVID-19.

This clone was picked up a small number of times. The chain is built from TRBV13 and TRBJ2-2; 8 bases fit TRBD1. Trimming took 5 bases from V and 6 from J; bases not matched to a gene: 14. CDR3 length equals 17 residues. Germline CDR1 PRHDT, CDR2 FYEKMQ (reference sequence). CDR3 in amino acids: CASSTGGTRLGSGELFF. The CDR3 DNA reads as TGTGCCAGCAGCACAGGGGGGACCCGGCTGGGTTCCGGGGAGCTGTTTTTT.

The chain couples TRBV14 to TRBJ1-1, with 8 nucleotides matching TRBD1. The V gene end was trimmed by 6 bases and the J gene end by 0 bases; junction bases not matched to a gene: 6. Germline V CDR1 and CDR2: SGHDN, FVKESK. The CDR3 sequence is 15 residues long. Written as DNA, the CDR3 is TGTGCCAGCAGTTTAAGGACAGGGATGAACACTGAAGCTTTCTTT. Its translation: CASSLRTGMNTEAFF.

V usage is TRBV12-3 or TRBV12-4 and J usage is TRBJ1-5; no clear D gene. The V gene lost 8 bases and the J gene lost 6 bases, with 14 bases spanning the gap. This CDR3 comprises 13 residues. The CDR3 region has the DNA TGTGCCAGCCGCGACGAGGGATCTCAGCCCCAGCATTTT. It translates to CASRDEGSQPQHF.

Here the CDR3 reads CASSHLPGQDVNSPLHF. The CDR3 coding sequence is TGTGCCAGCAGCCACCTACCGGGACAGGACGTAAATTCACCCCTCCACTTT. The chain carries TRBV3-1 (or the pseudogene TRBV3-2) and TRBJ1-6; 8 bases line up with TRBD1. Looked up from germline, CDR1 is LGHDT and CDR2 is YNNKEL (reference sequence). Unmatched junction bases numbered 11, after V lost 3 bases and J lost 7 bases. The CDR3 loop spans 17 amino acids.

J is TRBJ2-1 and V is TRBV11-2; TRBD1 agrees at 10 bases. Trimming took 7 bases from V and 7 from J; bases not matched to a gene: 10. Germline loops: CDR1 SGHAT, CDR2 FQNNGV. The CDR3 consists of 15 residues. CDR3 residues: CASTPDGTGVNEQFF. The DNA for the CDR3 is TGTGCCAGCACCCCAGACGGGACAGGGGTGAATGAGCAGTTCTTC.

The V and J genes are TRBV28 and TRBJ2-1, with no clear D. V lost 3 bases to trimming and J lost 1 base, with 13 bases between them. The CDR3 is 16 residues long. Germline CDR1 and CDR2: MDHEN and SYDVKM. CDR3 sequence: CASSLVVVTSYNEQFF. CDR3 nucleotide sequence: TGTGCCAGCAGTTTGGTAGTGGTAACTTCCTACAATGAGCAGTTCTTC.

The chain uses TRBV30 and TRBJ1-3; D not resolved. The CDR3 has 13 amino acids. Between the trimmed V and J ends, which lost 2 bases and 0 bases, there was a span of 5 bases. Germline V CDR1 and CDR2: GTSNPN, SVGIG (reference sequence). CDR3 protein: CAWSRFSGNTIYF. CDR3 in DNA: TGTGCCTGGAGTCGGTTCTCTGGAAACACCATATATTTT.

The chain's CDR3 is CASSQDGTTGWVDKNIQYF. The DNA of the CDR3 is TGCGCCAGCAGCCAAGATGGGACCACAGGGTGGGTAGACAAAAACATTCAGTACTTC. The chain joins TRBV4-1 to TRBJ2-4; D possibly corresponds to TRBD1 (6 bases). CDR1 MGHRA and CDR2 YSYEKL come from the germline V gene. The CDR3 consists of 19 residues. V was trimmed by 0 bases and J by 3 bases, leaving 21 bases between them.

This clone was recorded a few times. This chain uses TRBV5-1 with TRBJ2-2, with D tentatively TRBD1 (5 bases). V dropped 7 bases and J dropped 5 bases, with 18 bases sitting between them. The CDR3 is made up of 15 amino acids. The germline V gene has CDR1 SGHRS and CDR2 YFSETQ. This chain's CDR3 is CASAPAGRTTGELFF. In DNA, the CDR3 is TGCGCCAGCGCCCCCGCAGGGCGAACAACCGGGGAGCTGTTTTTT.

The chain couples TRBV10-1 to TRBJ2-1; 7 bases line up with TRBD2. The CDR3 totals 16 residues. V lost 0 bases, J lost 7 bases, and 9 bases stayed unmatched. Germline loops: CDR1 WNHNN, CDR2 SYGVQD (reference sequence). The CDR3: CASSESKRGYANEQFF. In DNA form, the CDR3 reads TGCGCCAGCAGTGAGTCGAAGCGGGGCTACGCGAATGAGCAGTTCTTC.

This clone was counted a few times. The chain has TRBV6-5 and TRBJ2-7; TRBD2 matches at 11 bases. From germline, CDR1 is MNHEY and CDR2 SVGAGI. V shed 2 bases, J shed 0 bases, and the junction held 3 bases outside the gene matches. The CDR3 spans 16 residues. The CDR3 DNA reads TGTGCCAGCAGTTACCGTAGCGGGGGGGCCTCCTACGAGCAGTACTTC. Its protein is CASSYRSGGASYEQYF.

This clone was seen only once. This sequence joins TRBV18 and TRBJ1-1; 8 bases align to TRBD1. The ends lost 0 bases at V and 4 bases at J; junction bases unmatched: 7. The CDR3 consists of 16 residues. Germline V gives CDR1 KGHSH, CDR2 LQKENI. CDR3: CASSPPQYRGSTEAFF. DNA for the CDR3: TGTGCCAGCTCACCACCCCAATACAGGGGGAGCACTGAAGCTTTCTTT.

This chain links TRBV3-1 (or the pseudogene TRBV3-2) with TRBJ2-2; D remains ambiguous. The CDR3 totals 14 residues. Per the germline V gene, CDR1 is LGHDT and CDR2 is YNNKEL (reference sequence). V gave up 2 bases and J gave up 5 bases, with 9 bases separating them. The CDR3 sequence: CASSQSKRTGELFF. CDR3 DNA: TGTGCCAGCAGCCAATCTAAGCGTACCGGGGAGCTGTTTTTT.

V usage is TRBV18 and J usage is TRBJ2-3; TRBD1 agrees at 8 bases. Germline loops: CDR1 KGHSH, CDR2 LQKENI. This CDR3 spans 14 amino acids. Unmatched junction bases numbered 4, after V lost 5 bases and J lost 3 bases. This CDR3 reads CASSSRTGTDTQYF. CDR3 sequence (DNA): TGTGCCAGCTCATCCCGGACAGGGACAGATACGCAGTATTTT. The full variable domain, rest sourced from reference TRBV18 and TRBJ2-3, is NAGVMQNPRHLVRRRGQEARLRCSPMKGHSHVYWYRQLPEEGLKFMVYLQKENIIDESGMPKERFSAEFPKEGPSILRIQQVVRGDSAAYFCASSSRTGTDTQYFGPGTRLTVL.

The rearrangement joins TRBV7-2 to TRBJ2-1, with TRBD2 matching over 8 bases. This CDR3 region has 18 residues. V was clipped by 4 bases and J by 4 bases; unmatched bases: 15. The germline V gene has CDR1 SGHTA and CDR2 FQGNSA. CDR3 bases: TGTGCCAGCAGCTATCAGAGCGGGGGCCTAGGCCCGTACAATGAGCAGTTCTTC. Protein: CASSYQSGGLGPYNEQFF.

The chain recombines TRBV7-9 with TRBJ1-4; no clear D gene. The CDR3 runs 14 residues. Trimming took 2 bases from V and 8 from J, leaving 12 bases between them. Looked up from germline, CDR1 is SEHNR and CDR2 is FQNEAQ (reference sequence). Here the CDR3 reads CASSLSAGSEKLFF. In DNA form, the CDR3 reads TGTGCCAGCAGCTTAAGTGCAGGCAGCGAAAAACTGTTTTTT.

This clone was seen a single time. The chain couples TRBV10-1 to TRBJ1-1; 11 positions match TRBD1. This CDR3 is built from 17 residues. V shed 2 bases and J 0 bases; nucleotides not matched to a gene: 5. The germline CDR1 and CDR2 sequences are WNHNN and SYGVQD (reference sequence). CDR3: CASSEGQGAFVNTEAFF. Written as DNA, the CDR3 is TGCGCCAGCAGTGAGGGACAGGGGGCATTCGTGAACACTGAAGCTTTCTTT.